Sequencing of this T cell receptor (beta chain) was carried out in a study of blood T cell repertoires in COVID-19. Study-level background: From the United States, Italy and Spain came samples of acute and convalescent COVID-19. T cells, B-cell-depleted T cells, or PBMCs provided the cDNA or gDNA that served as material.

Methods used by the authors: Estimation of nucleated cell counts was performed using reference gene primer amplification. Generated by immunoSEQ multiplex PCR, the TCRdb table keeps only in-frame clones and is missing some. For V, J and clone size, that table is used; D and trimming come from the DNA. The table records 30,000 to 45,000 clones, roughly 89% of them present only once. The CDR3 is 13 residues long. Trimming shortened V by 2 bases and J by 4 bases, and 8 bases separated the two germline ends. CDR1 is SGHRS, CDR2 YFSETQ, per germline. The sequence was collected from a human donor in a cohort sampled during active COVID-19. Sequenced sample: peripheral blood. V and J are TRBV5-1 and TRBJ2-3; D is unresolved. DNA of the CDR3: TGCGCCAGCAGCTTTGAGGTCCCAGATACGCAGTATTTT. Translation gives CASSFEVPDTQYF.